This TCR beta chain was obtained from a study of neurological immune-mediated disorders. For the study at large: Of the approximately 35 patients with multiple sclerosis, about 31 had relapsing-remitting MS, whereas the remaining 3 had secondary progressive MS. Study observations and caveats: When the repertoires were grouped phylogenetically, those of 18 of the 34 multiple sclerosis patients came together in a single cluster of related CDR3 sequences, which points to a possible repertoire-level signature.

Worth noting for this clonotype: No antigen is known for it.

The cDNA was generated by 5'RACE with 10-nucleotide random UMIs. Whenever a sequencing run was performed, it yielded over 190 million TCR-beta sequences from 15-18 subjects. MiXCR was run by TCRdb on the 5' RACE reads, yielding one entry per CDR3 protein. The table shows over 35,000 distinct CDR3 sequences, with 2% to 2.5% occurring only once. With 5 bases removed from V and 3 bases from J, the gap between germline ends came to 14 bases. This CDR3 comprises 14 residues. From germline, CDR1 is SGDLS and CDR2 YYNGEE. The TCR originated in a man aged 50 to 59 with multiple sclerosis. The chain couples TRBV9 to TRBJ1-2; possible D gene TRBD1, 6 bases. The specimen sequenced was PBMCs. CDR3 in DNA: TGTGCCAGCAGTCGGGACATTGATGACTATGGCTACACCTTC. Encoded protein: CASSRDIDDYGYTF.